The 13 T cell receptor beta chains reported below all come from one sample, sequenced in a study of T cell repertoires in cytomegalovirus infection. TCRdb re-analysed the reads in MiXCR, keeping a single row per CDR3 protein. Of 120,000 to 150,000 distinct CDR3 sequences listed, 6.5% were seen once; the top ten hold roughly 18%. The sequenced sample was PBMCs. The receptor source for this set is a human donor in good health (CMV status not recorded). Some clones in this sample may be carry-over from other donors' samples.

The V gene is TRBV18, the J gene TRBJ2-7; 12 nucleotides match TRBD2. Germline-derived CDR1 and CDR2 are KGHSH and LQKENI. This CDR3 has 16 residues. Germline trimming cut 4 bases from V and 0 bases from J; bases unmatched to any gene: 4. CDR3 amino acids: CASSRLLAGGSYEQYF. DNA for the CDR3: TGTGCCAGCTCACGCTTACTAGCGGGGGGCTCCTACGAGCAGTACTTC. Based on the CDR3 plus reference TRBV18 and TRBJ2-7, the full variable domain is NAGVMQNPRHLVRRRGQEARLRCSPMKGHSHVYWYRQLPEEGLKFMVYLQKENIIDESGMPKERFSAEFPKEGPSILRIQQVVRGDSAAYFCASSRLLAGGSYEQYFGPGTRLTVT.

This clonotype was recorded many times. The V and J genes are TRBV6-2 or TRBV6-3 and TRBJ2-5, with D unresolved. The V and J ends lost 7 bases and 2 bases respectively, with 8 bases between them. Germline assignment: CDR1 MNHEY and CDR2 SVGEGT. The CDR3 totals 12 residues. CDR3 loop: CASTPGQETQYF. The CDR3 bases are TGTGCCAGCACCCCCGGACAAGAGACCCAGTACTTC.

CDR3 residues: CASSEGGIGYNEQFF. In DNA form, the CDR3 reads TGTGCCAGCAGTGAAGGAGGGATTGGGTACAATGAGCAGTTCTTC. The chain has TRBV6-1 and TRBJ2-1, with a tentative D call TRBD2 (5 bases). The CDR3 runs 15 residues. The V end was cut by 1 base, the J end by 4 bases, with 11 bases between. CDR1 is MNHNS, CDR2 SASEGT, per germline.

This clonotype has at least ten counts. The V gene is TRBV29-1, the J gene TRBJ1-2; TRBD1 might be the D (5 bases). V lost 4 bases to trimming and J lost 6 bases, with 12 bases between them. The length of the CDR3 is 12 residues. The germline V gene has CDR1 SQVTM and CDR2 ANQGSEA. CDR3 sequence reads: CSVVAGTDGYTF. CDR3 nucleotide sequence: TGCAGCGTTGTAGCCGGGACCGATGGCTACACCTTC.

The chain couples TRBV6-2 or TRBV6-3 to TRBJ2-5, with unresolved D. Germline CDR1 is MNHEY and CDR2 is SVGEGT. This CDR3 is 11 amino acids long. V was shortened by 5 bases and J by 7 bases, with 8 bases between the two germline ends. The CDR3 protein is CASSKSWTQYF. DNA for the CDR3: TGTGCCAGCAGTAAAAGTTGGACCCAGTACTTC.

The sample holds many counts of this clonotype. The V and J genes are TRBV29-1 and TRBJ1-1; TRBD1 might be the D (5 bases). In germline, CDR1 is SQVTM, CDR2 ANQGSEA. Trimming took 4 bases from V and 3 from J, leaving 12 bases between them. There are 13 residues in the CDR3. CDR3 nucleotides: TGCAGCGTTGGGGACGAATTGGACACTGAAGCTTTCTTT. Its protein is CSVGDELDTEAFF.

In its sample, this clonotype was seen a few times. The chain uses TRBV28 and TRBJ1-4; no clear D gene. Germline assignment: CDR1 MDHEN and CDR2 SYDVKM. This CDR3 is 17 amino acids long. V shed 5 bases and J shed 3 bases, with 19 bases lying between them. The CDR3 DNA follows: TGTGCCAGCAGTATGGTTGGGCCCCGGTCCCCTAATGAAAAACTGTTTTTT. The encoded protein is CASSMVGPRSPNEKLFF.

The chain couples TRBV19 to TRBJ1-2; D call uncertain. The ends were cut back, 3 bases at V and 2 bases at J, with 13 bases in the middle. The CDR3 is made up of 15 amino acids. In germline, CDR1 is LNHDA, CDR2 SQIVND (reference sequence). In DNA form, the CDR3 reads TGTGCCAGTAGTATCGGTGGGCAGCCGAACTATGGCTACACCTTC. Protein sequence: CASSIGGQPNYGYTF.

There are many counts of this clonotype. This sequence joins TRBV20-1 and TRBJ1-1; TRBD1 agrees at 8 bases. CDR1 is DFQATT, CDR2 SNEGSKA, per germline (reference sequence). The CDR3 runs 13 residues. V lost 6 bases, J lost 4 bases, and 7 bases stayed unmatched. Here the CDR3 DNA reads TGCAGTGCCGAGACAGGGGCAGCCACTGAAGCTTTCTTT. This codes for CSAETGAATEAFF.

This clonotype was seen ten or more times. This chain uses TRBV7-2 with TRBJ2-1, with TRBD1 as a possible D gene (6 bases). Germline CDR1 and CDR2: SGHTA and FQGNSA. The CDR3 length is 12 residues. Trimming shortened V by 4 bases and J by 10 bases, and 11 bases separated the two germline ends. The CDR3 sequence is CASSSQGMEQFF. CDR3 coding DNA: TGTGCCAGCAGCTCCCAGGGGATGGAGCAGTTCTTC.

This clonotype was seen many times. The chain uses TRBV5-4 and TRBJ2-3, with a weak D call TRBD1 (5 bases). This CDR3 comprises 15 residues. The ends were cut back, 4 bases at V and 6 bases at J, with 18 bases in the middle. Per germline, CDR1 SGHNT and CDR2 YYREEE (reference sequence). The CDR3 nucleotides are TGTGCCAGCAGCAGTTCGTTAGGGGATGGGGATACGCAGTATTTT. This codes for CASSSSLGDGDTQYF.

This clonotype was recorded many times. This rearrangement joins TRBV2 to TRBJ1-2; no definite D call. The germline V gene has CDR1 SNHLY and CDR2 FYNNEI. Trimming took off 4 bases at V and 4 bases at J, with 4 bases between the two ends. This CDR3 comprises 11 residues. This chain's CDR3 is CASSVVYGYTF. The CDR3 DNA sequence: TGTGCCAGCAGTGTAGTCTATGGCTACACCTTC. Full variable domain (remainder filled in from reference TRBV2 and TRBJ1-2): EPEVTQTPSHQVTQMGQEVILRCVPISNHLYFYWYRQILGQKVEFLVSFYNNEISEKSEIFDDQFSVERPDGSNFTLKIRSTKLEDSAMYFCASSVVYGYTFGSGTRLTVV.

This clonotype was picked up many times. The chain recombines TRBV29-1 with TRBJ2-3; 11 bases match TRBD2. CDR3 size: 15 residues. The trim removed 3 bases at V and 2 bases at J, leaving 4 bases unmatched. From germline, CDR1 is SQVTM and CDR2 ANQGSEA. Here the CDR3 reads CSVELAGGLTDTQYF. The DNA for the CDR3 is TGCAGCGTTGAGTTAGCGGGGGGGCTCACAGATACGCAGTATTTT.